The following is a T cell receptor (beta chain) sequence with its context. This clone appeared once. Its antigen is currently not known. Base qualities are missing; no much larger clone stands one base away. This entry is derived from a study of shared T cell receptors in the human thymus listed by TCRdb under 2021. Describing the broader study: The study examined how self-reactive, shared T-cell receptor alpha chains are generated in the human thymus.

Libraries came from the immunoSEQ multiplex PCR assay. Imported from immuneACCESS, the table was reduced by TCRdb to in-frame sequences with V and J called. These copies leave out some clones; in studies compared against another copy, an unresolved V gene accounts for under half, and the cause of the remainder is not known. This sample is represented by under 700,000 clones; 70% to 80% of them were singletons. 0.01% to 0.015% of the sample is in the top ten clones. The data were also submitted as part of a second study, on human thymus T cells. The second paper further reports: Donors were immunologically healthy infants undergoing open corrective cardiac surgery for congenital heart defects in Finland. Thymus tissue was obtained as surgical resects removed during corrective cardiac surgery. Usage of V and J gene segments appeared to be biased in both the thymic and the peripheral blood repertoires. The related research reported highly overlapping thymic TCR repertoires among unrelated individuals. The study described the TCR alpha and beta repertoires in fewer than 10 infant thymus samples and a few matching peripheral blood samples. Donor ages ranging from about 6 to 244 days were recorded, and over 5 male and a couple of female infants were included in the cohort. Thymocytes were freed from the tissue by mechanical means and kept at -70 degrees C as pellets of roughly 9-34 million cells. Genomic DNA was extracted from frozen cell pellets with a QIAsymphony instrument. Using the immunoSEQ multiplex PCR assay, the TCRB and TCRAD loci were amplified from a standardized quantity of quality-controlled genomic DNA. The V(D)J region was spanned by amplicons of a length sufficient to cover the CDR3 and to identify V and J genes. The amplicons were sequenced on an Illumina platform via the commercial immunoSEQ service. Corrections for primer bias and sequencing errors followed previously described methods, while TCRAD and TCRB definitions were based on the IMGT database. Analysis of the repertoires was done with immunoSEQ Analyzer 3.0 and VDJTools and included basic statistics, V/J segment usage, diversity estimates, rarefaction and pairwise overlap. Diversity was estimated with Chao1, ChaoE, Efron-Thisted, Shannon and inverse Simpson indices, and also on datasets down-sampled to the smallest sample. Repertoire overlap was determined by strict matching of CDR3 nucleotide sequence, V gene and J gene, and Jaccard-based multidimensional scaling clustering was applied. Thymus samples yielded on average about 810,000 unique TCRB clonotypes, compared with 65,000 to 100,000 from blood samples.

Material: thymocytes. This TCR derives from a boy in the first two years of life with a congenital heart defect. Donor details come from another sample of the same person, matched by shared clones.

For the CDR3, the sequence is CASNLTGGGEAKNIQYF. The sequence in DNA is TGTGCCAGCAACCTCACAGGGGGCGGCGAGGCCAAAAACATTCAGTACTTC. This chain joins TRBV27 to TRBJ2-4, with TRBD1 matching 9 junction bases. Germline trimming: 7 bases from V, 1 base from J; junction bases outside gene matches: 11. The CDR3 covers 17 residues, taking in both the cysteine and the phenylalanine. CDR3 DNA only is kept here, 51 bases in frame from base 1. CDR1 is given as MNHEY and CDR2 as SMNVEV, both from the germline V gene (reference sequence).